This TCR beta chain is from a study of blood T cells in healthy people across ages. With a J-beta primer mix and a sample-barcoded 5' primer, a second PCR ran roughly 6 to 11 cycles. One entry per CDR3 protein, called by TCRdb with MiXCR from the 5' RACE reads. Of approximately 1.5 million distinct CDR3 sequences listed, roughly a third are singletons. This clonotype was detected ten times or more. Germline V gene data show CDR1 as DFQATT and CDR2 as SNEGSKA (reference sequence). With V trimmed by 5 bases and J by 0 bases, 10 bases remained unmatched. This CDR3 comprises 15 residues. The sequence was collected from a woman in her thirties in good health. The sequenced sample was blood. This rearrangement joins TRBV20-1 to TRBJ2-7; TRBD2 matches 7 bases. In DNA form, the CDR3 reads TGCAGTGCTTCTGCTGTCGGGGGGAACTCCTACGAGCAGTACTTC. Translation gives CSASAVGGNSYEQYF.